This record covers a single T cell receptor beta chain. This clonotype has just a few counts. Its antigen is still unknown. No qualities accompany the bases; no much larger clone lies one base away. Sequences LGHDT (CDR1) and YNNKEL (CDR2) are obtained from the germline V gene (reference sequence). CDR3 length: 13 amino acids, cysteine to phenylalanine. Only the CDR3 DNA is retained, 39 bases long and in frame from the first base. V is reduced by 4 bases and J by 5 bases, leaving a spacing of 9 bases between them. This specimen comes from a study of response to subunit inactivated influenza vaccine (dated by TCRdb to the late 2010s). Background for the entire study: To follow how T cells responded to a trivalent subunit inactivated influenza vaccine, the researchers relied on deep quantitative profiling of the T cell receptor repertoire. The research as a whole found: It was suggested by the authors that each seasonal influenza vaccination may recruit only a limited number of new T cells.

Library preparation used RT-PCR. The run used an Illumina HiSeq 2500. TCRdb reprocessing: public reads trimmed at Q25 with fastp, clones called with MiXCR, in-frame beta chains kept. Here each entry gathers all rows of one CDR3 protein and keeps the most common genes and DNA. The sample data list roughly 700,000 distinct CDR3 sequences, and approximately 15% of these were observed just once. The top ten constitute around 10% of the sample. The receptor's source is a man in his fifties or sixties who received an inactivated influenza vaccine. Donor details come from another sample of the same person, matched by shared clones. Sequenced material: PBMCs from blood, taken about 12 days after vaccination. The V and J segments used are TRBV3-1 and TRBJ2-1; no D gene can be assigned with confidence. DNA sequence: TGTGCCAGCAGCCCGTACAAGGACAATGAGCAGTTCTTC. It codes for CASSPYKDNEQFF.